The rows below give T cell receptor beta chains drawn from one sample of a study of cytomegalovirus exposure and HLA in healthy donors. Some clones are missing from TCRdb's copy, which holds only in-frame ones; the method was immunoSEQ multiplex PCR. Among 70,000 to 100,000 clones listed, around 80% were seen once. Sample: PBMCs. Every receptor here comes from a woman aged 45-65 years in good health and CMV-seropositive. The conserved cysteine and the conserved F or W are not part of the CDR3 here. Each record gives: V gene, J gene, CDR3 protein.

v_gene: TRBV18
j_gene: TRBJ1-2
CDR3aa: ASSSGTGLYGYT

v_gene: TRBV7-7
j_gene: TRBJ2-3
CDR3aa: ASSRGTSGHDNTQY

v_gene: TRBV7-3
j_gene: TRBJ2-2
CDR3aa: ASSKIGTVDGELF

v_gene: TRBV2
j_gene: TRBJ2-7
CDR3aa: ASSFTGPEQY

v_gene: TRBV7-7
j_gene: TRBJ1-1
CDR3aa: ASSSRTAYTEAF

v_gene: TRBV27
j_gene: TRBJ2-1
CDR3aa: ASSPHFGTSGSREQF

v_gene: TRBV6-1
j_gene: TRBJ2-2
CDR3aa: ASGAGRDTGELF

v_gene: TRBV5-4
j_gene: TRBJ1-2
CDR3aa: ASSFDQGPTRGYT

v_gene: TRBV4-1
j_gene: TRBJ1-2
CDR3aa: ASSQDPQPPGFVIVRGYT

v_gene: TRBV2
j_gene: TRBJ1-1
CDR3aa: ASSEGGGPEAF

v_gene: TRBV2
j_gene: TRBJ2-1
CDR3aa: ASSDSVTGSFNNEQF

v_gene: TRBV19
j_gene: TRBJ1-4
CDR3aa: ASSIGATNEKLF

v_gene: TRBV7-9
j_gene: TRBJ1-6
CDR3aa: SSSLGQGNSPLH

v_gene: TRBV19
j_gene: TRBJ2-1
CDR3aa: ASSRAGISYNEQF

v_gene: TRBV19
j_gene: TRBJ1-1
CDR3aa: ASSPRTGKNTEAF

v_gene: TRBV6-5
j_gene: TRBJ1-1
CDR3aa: ASSYYRENTEAF

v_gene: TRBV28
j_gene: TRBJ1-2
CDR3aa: ASSRRQGYGYT

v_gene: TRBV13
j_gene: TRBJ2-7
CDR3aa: ASSRSGTGIYEQY

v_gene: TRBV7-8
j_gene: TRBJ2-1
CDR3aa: ASHEAGGSTYNEQF

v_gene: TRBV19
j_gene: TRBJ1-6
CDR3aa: GVGPKGDSPLH

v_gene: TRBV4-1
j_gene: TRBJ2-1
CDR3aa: ASSPGTSGRAAYNEQF

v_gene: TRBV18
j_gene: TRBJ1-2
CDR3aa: ASSLQGFNYGYT

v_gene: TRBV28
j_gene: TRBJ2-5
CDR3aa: ASSPPHGQGRETQY

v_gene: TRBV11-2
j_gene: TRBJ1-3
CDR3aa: ASSHLTRGRPGNTIY

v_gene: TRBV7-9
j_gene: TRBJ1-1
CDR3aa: SSSLDGLTNTEAF

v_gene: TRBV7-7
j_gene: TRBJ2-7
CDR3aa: ASSSTGGDEQY

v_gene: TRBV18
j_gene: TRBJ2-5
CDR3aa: ASSPFFGEETQY

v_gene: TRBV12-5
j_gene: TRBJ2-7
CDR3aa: ASGFHDGEQY

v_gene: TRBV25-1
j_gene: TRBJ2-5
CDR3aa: ASSTGDQETQY

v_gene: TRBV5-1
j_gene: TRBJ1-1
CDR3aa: ASSRGGGGTEAF

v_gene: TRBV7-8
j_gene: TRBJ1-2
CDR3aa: ASSSTTGAAGYT

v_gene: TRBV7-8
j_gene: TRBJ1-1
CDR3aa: ASSATNTEAF

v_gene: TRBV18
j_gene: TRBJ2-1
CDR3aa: ASSPTAGGSYNEQF

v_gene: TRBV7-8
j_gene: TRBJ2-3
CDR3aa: ASSPRRRWDTQY

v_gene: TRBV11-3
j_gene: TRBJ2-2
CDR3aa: ASSLGLREDTGELF

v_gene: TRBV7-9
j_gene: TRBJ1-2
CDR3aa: SSSIQGGERYGYT

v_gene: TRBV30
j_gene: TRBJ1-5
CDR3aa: AWSVQGNQPQH

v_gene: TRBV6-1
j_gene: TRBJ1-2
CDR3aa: ASSETGVANYGYT

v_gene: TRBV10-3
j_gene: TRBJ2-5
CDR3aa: AISDTGVELETQY

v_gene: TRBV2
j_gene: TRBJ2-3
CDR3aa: ASSKDYLRTDTQY

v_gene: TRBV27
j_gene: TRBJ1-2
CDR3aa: ASRFQGATDGYT

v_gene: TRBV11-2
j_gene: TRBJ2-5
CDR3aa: ASTPVGLAGEETQY

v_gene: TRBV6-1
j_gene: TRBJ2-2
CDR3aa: ATPRRTGGGELF

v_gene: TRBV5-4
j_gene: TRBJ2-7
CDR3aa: ASSPWQGTHEQY

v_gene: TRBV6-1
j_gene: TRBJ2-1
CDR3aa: ASQKTIHEQF

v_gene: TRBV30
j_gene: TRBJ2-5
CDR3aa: AWSVGGGETQY